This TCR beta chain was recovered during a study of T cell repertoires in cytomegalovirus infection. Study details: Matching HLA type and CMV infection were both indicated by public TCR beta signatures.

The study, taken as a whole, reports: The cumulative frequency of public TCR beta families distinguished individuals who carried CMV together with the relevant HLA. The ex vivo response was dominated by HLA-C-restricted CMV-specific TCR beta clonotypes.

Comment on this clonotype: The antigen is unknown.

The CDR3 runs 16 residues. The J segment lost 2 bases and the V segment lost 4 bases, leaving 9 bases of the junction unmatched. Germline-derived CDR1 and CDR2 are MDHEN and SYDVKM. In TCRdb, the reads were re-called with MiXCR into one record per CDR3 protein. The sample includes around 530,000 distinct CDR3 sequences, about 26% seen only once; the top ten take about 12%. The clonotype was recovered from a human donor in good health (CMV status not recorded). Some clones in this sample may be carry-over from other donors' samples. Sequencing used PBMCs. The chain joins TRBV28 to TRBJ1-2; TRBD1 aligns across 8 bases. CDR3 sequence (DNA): TGTGCCAGCAGTTCGGACAGGGCTCCCGGGAACTATGGCTACACCTTC. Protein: CASSSDRAPGNYGYTF.